This T cell receptor (beta chain) stems from a study of Graves' ophthalmopathy and Graves' hyperthyroidism. Remarks on this clonotype: Its target is unknown.

Diagnosis was based on clinical symptoms, serum thyroxine, TRAb, thyroid ultrasound and orbital computed tomography. The authors amplified TCR beta CDR3 regions from RNA transcripts. HTBI-primed RT-PCR formed the first round, and a multiplex PCR formed the second. A single record per CDR3 protein comes from TCRdb applying MiXCR to the multiplex PCR reads. Seen here are about 600,000 distinct CDR3 sequences, roughly 40% observed once, and the top ten hold roughly 4.5%. Study-wide points: The study's model predicted ophthalmopathy progression at about 68% sensitivity and 72.22% specificity. Among thyroid clonotypes expanded above 0.001 frequency, most also appeared in blood. A roughly 83% specificity and just under 90% sensitivity were achieved by a 13-signature model that separated ophthalmopathy from stable hyperthyroidism.

Sequencing was carried out using peripheral blood or thyroid tissue (not recorded which). The receptor's source is an adult man with Graves' hyperthyroidism.

The CDR3 DNA is TGTGCCAGCAGCCACGGGACAGCCACCTATGGCTACACCTTC. Translation: CASSHGTATYGYTF. V usage is TRBV6-1 and J usage is TRBJ1-2; 7 bases map to TRBD1. V lost 6 bases, J lost 4 bases, and 8 bases stayed unmatched. The germline CDR1 and CDR2 sequences are MNHNS and SASEGT. This CDR3 is built from 14 residues.